The rows below give T cell receptor beta chains drawn from one sample of a study of T cell repertoires in cytomegalovirus infection. TCRdb ran MiXCR on the reads and lists one entry per CDR3 protein. This sample has about 130,000 distinct CDR3 sequences, with more than 20% found just once. For these TCRs, the target antigens are not known. The sample was PBMCs, sequenced either directly or after in vitro stimulation (not recorded which). Source of these receptors: a human donor in good health (CMV status not recorded). Some clones in this sample may be carry-over from other donors' samples. CDR3s include the opening cysteine and the closing phenylalanine or tryptophan. D genes are given only for firm matches. Part of the rows lack a size; the others show once, few, many or a class for expanded clones.

D	size	V	J	DNA	CDR3
-	few	TRBV7-9	TRBJ1-1	TGTGCCAGCAGCTTAATAAACACTGAAGCTTTCTTT	CASSLINTEAFF
TRBD2	-	TRBV19	TRBJ2-1	TGTGCCAGTAGTGTCCAGAACCGCGGGAGGGCCTACAATGAGCAGTTCTTC	CASSVQNRGRAYNEQFF
TRBD2	-	TRBV7-2	TRBJ2-1	TGTGCCAGCAGCTCGGACAGCGGGGGCGTCAATGAGCAGTTCTTC	CASSSDSGGVNEQFF
-	few	TRBV4-1	TRBJ1-5	TGCGCCAGCAGCCAATTGGAAACCAATCAGCCCCAGCATTTT	CASSQLETNQPQHF
TRBD2	few	TRBV19	TRBJ2-5	TGTGCCAGTACTACTAGCGGGAAGGAGACCCAGTACTTC	CASTTSGKETQYF
-	few	TRBV28	TRBJ1-4	TGTGCCAGCAGACCTACAGGGCGCTCTCTCGAAAAACTGTTTTTT	CASRPTGRSLEKLFF
-	many	TRBV5-1	TRBJ2-1	TGCGCCAGCAGCTTGGGGGCTTCTTACAATGAGCAGTTCTTC	CASSLGASYNEQFF
TRBD2	few	TRBV4-3	TRBJ2-3	TGCGCCAGCAGCCAACTAGCGGGGGCCACAGATACGCAGTATTTT	CASSQLAGATDTQYF
TRBD2	few	TRBV24-1	TRBJ2-3	TGTGCCACCAGTGATCCCGGACTAGCGGGAGGGTCAGATACGCAGTATTTT	CATSDPGLAGGSDTQYF
-	many	TRBV7-2	TRBJ2-5	TGTGCCAGCAGCTTAGAGGTCTACCAAGAGACCCAGTACTTC	CASSLEVYQETQYF
-	many	TRBV4-3	TRBJ1-2	TGCGCCAGCAGCCAAGGAGGGGCGGGTGGCTACACCTTC	CASSQGGAGGYTF
TRBD2	many	TRBV7-9	TRBJ2-1	TGTGCCAGCAGCTCGGGGGGTTCCTACAATGAGCAGTTCTTC	CASSSGGSYNEQFF
TRBD2	-	TRBV2	TRBJ2-3	TGTGCCAGCAGCAAAAGCCAAGCGGGATCATCCACAGATACGCAGTATTTT	CASSKSQAGSSTDTQYF
-	-	TRBV4-2	TRBJ1-5	TGTGCCAGCAGCCCACGCGCCCGTGAGTCAGATCAGCCCCAGCATTTT	CASSPRARESDQPQHF
-	many	TRBV6-4	TRBJ2-1	TGTGCCAGCAGTGAAGAGCTTGCGGCGGGGCGTTACAATGAGCAGTTCTTC	CASSEELAAGRYNEQFF
-	few	TRBV28	TRBJ1-1	TGTGCCAGCAGTCTACAGCCCACTGAAGCTTTCTTT	CASSLQPTEAFF
-	few	TRBV11-2	TRBJ2-3	TGTGCCAGCAGCTTAGGGACCCTGACAAGTACGCAGTATTTT	CASSLGTLTSTQYF
-	-	TRBV19	TRBJ1-2	TGTGCCACCACACAGAACGGCTATGGCTACACCTTC	CATTQNGYGYTF
-	many	TRBV7-9	TRBJ1-1	TGTGCCAGCAGCCCTGGGGGTGAAAGAGGAGCTTTCTTT	CASSPGGERGAFF
-	-	TRBV12-3/TRBV12-4	TRBJ1-2	TGTGCCAGCAGCCCAGCCGTCGGTCCCCTCCGTAACTATGGCTACACCTTC	CASSPAVGPLRNYGYTF
-	-	TRBV11-2	TRBJ2-5	TGTGCCAGCAGCCCAGAACTAACCGACAGCTGGTACCAAGAGACCCAGTACTTC	CASSPELTDSWYQETQYF
-	many	TRBV12-3/TRBV12-4	TRBJ2-7	TGTGCCAGCAGTTTGGGAGTACTCGAGCAGTACTTC	CASSLGVLEQYF
-	-	TRBV4-3	TRBJ2-3	TGCGCCAGCAGCCAAGATCTAGGAATCTTGGTTACGCAGTATTTT	CASSQDLGILVTQYF
TRBD1	-	TRBV6-5	TRBJ1-1	TGTGCCAGCAGTTACGAATTATTGACAGGGCTAAATGAAGCTTTCTTT	CASSYELLTGLNEAFF
TRBD2	few	TRBV27	TRBJ2-1	TGTGCCAGCAGCGAGAGCGGGACCTCCTACAATGAGCAGTTCTTC	CASSESGTSYNEQFF